What follows is one TCR beta chain and its context. Its antigen remains unidentified. This sample is drawn from a study of cytomegalovirus exposure and HLA in healthy donors. Healthy bone marrow donors made up the donor group. It was with 60 Vbeta and 13 Jbeta primers that the PCR ran. Profiling relied on immunoSEQ multiplex PCR, and the TCRdb table lists in-frame clones only, not all of them. There are around 140,000 clones in the sample; around 70% occur only once, and roughly 7.3% lies in the top ten. Study observations and caveats: Researchers reported in a later analysis that a missense DCLRE1C variant was tied to TCR beta V- and J-gene trimming. The study designated fewer than 200 TCR beta chains cytomegalovirus-associated. Confirmation in vitro established that a few CMV-associated chains were specific for CMV antigens.

The source is a male donor in good health and CMV-seronegative. Sequenced sample: PBMCs.

CDR3 sequence reads: CASSVDTSGRVVDTQYF. The CDR3 bases are TGTGCCAGCAGCGTAGACACTAGCGGGAGGGTAGTAGATACGCAGTATTTT. The rearrangement joins TRBV9 to TRBJ2-3, with 13 bases fitting TRBD2. V was clipped by 0 bases and J by 5 bases; unmatched bases: 6. This CDR3 contains 17 residues. Germline V CDR1 and CDR2: SGDLS, YYNGEE. Full variable domain (remainder filled in from reference TRBV9 and TRBJ2-3): DSGVTQTPKHLITATGQRVTLRCSPRSGDLSVYWYQQSLDQGLQFLIQYYNGEERAKGNILERFSAQQFPDLHSELNLSSLELGDSALYFCASSVDTSGRVVDTQYFGPGTRLTVL.